This entry is about one TCR beta chain. This clone has only one observation. Its antigen has not been determined. Base qualities are missing; no much larger clone stands one base away. The record originates from a study of cytomegalovirus exposure and HLA in healthy donors (dated by TCRdb to about 2017). Looking at the study overall: An earlier analysis of about 530 of the donors reported under 300 Gb of sequence data and roughly 120 million unique TCR beta sequences obtained from around 180 million T cells. About 330 gigabases of sequencing data and about 92 million unique TCR sequences made up an early release that covered over 550 HLA-typed donors. Of the 398 genotyped donors, 65% to 90% were placed in the genetic ancestry cluster associated with self-reported Caucasian donors. The study was designed to test whether signatures of past pathogen exposure could be identified by cataloging public T cell receptors. The study profiled the T cell repertoires of under 700 subjects by immunosequencing and related them to cytomegalovirus serostatus. In addition to the first cohort of 650 to 750 subjects, a separate validation cohort of under 150 different subjects was used. To predict cytomegalovirus infection status, the study combined high-throughput TCR immunosequencing, statistical association of individual TCRs with disease status, and machine learning. To study patterns of TCR occurrence, a later analysis re-analyzed previously published TCR beta repertoires from 550 to 800 donors and added high-resolution HLA genotyping. In the later analysis, no new phenotypic data were used to find candidate immune exposures; instead, reliance was placed on TCR beta sequences and their occurrence across donors. An earlier analysis of several hundred of the donors applied high-throughput TCR beta sequencing to assess whether each TCR beta V gene segment acted as functional or pseudogenic. Donor age, sex, ethnicity and CMV serostatus were collected together with the repertoire data. A later genetic analysis took genome-wide SNP genotypes for about 55% of the 666 donors and used that subset as a discovery cohort. Every repertoire in the discovery cohort had been generated on one and the same sequencing platform. HLA typing covered class I and class II loci at four-digit resolution. The number of donors typed differed by locus, with roughly 629-640 for A, B, C, DRB1 and DQB1, around 520 for DQA1, 606 for DPA1, and some 440 for DPB1. Because of strong linkage in the cohort, roughly five DR-DQ haplotypes were treated as single units for association and clustering. On average, around 200,000 unique TCR beta nucleotide sequences were sequenced per donor among 350 to 400 genotyped donors of the cohort, with approximately 18% of those sequences being non-productive. What the study reported, not specific to this receptor: When HLA alleles, especially DR and DQ, strongly co-occurred, TCR associations were difficult to assign to individual alleles. In a later genetic analysis, fewer N-insertions in productive TCRs were reported among donors in an Asian-associated ancestry cluster than the roughly 700-donor mean. A later analysis found that HLA-associated TCR beta chains were more clonally expanded and had lower generation probabilities than equally common non-associated chains. Some IMGT-functional V segments, including TRBV6-2 and TRBV6-3, could not be distinguished by the 87-base-pair reads and were therefore excluded. Because counts were too low, under 20 rarely observed V segments, including chromosome 9 orphons, were left out of the earlier analysis of 587 of the donors. In a later analysis, most CMV-associated TCR beta chains were found to appear HLA-restricted, with HLA associations seemingly driven largely by CMV exposure. Most TCR sequences were seen in very few donors, while some public TCRs were found in many individuals. A later genetic analysis associated a missense DCLRE1C variant with V-gene and J-gene trimming of TCR beta chains, and an independent cohort replicated the association. This cohort had only TCR beta chains sequenced, and the lack of alpha or paired-chain data limited which features could be detected. The study gave a list of some 150 TCR beta chains associated with cytomegalovirus. It was suggested by the authors that the approach could potentially be generalized to other disease states and immunological phenotypes. Cytomegalovirus status was reported to be diagnosed by the classifier with high specificity and sensitivity in both the original and validation cohorts. A later analysis found that TCR association rates varied across HLA loci, with DRB1 alleles showing the most associated TCRs and HLA-C alleles the fewest. In an earlier analysis of 587 of the donors, most TCR beta V segments appeared in productive rearrangements about 90% or about 30% of the time, broadly matching IMGT annotations. In vitro tests confirmed that a few of the cytomegalovirus-associated TCR beta chains recognize cytomegalovirus antigens. HLA typing was unavailable for some donors at each locus, so association tests used only the typed subset. Correlated functional status among segregating V segments might reflect linkage disequilibrium, but an unknown experimental factor could not be ruled out. A later analysis associated 16,951 TCR beta sequences with specific HLA alleles at a false discovery rate of 0.05. Roughly uniform sequencing depth across donors was assumed in presence/absence analyses, although this assumption may not hold. A further reported finding was that TCR beta sequences accurately predicted the HLA-A and HLA-B alleles for most subjects in the first cohort. Immune exposure information for the cohort was limited to CMV serostatus. In a later analysis, several top co-occurrence clusters were reported to appear linked to parvovirus B19, influenza, CMV and Epstein-Barr virus. A cluster of highly shared sequence variants was judged likely to be a technical artifact of the sequencing pipeline.

CDR1 and CDR2 are read off the germline V gene as SGHRS and YFSETQ. V ends up 2 bases short and J 10 bases short, with an unmatched junction base count of 6. The CDR3 numbers 13 residues from cysteine through phenylalanine. This entry keeps only the CDR3 DNA: 39 bases, framed from base 1. The cohort consisted of hundreds of healthy bone marrow donors. At the time of sampling, all cohort members were nominally healthy, though unrecorded immune exposures were likely present. The donor tested CMV seronegative, placing the donor among the 300 to 450 seronegative members of the cohort. A peripheral blood sample was provided by each donor, and peripheral blood mononuclear cells were used for TCR beta sequencing. The Qiagen DNeasy Blood Extraction Kit was used to extract genomic DNA from the blood cell samples. Library preparation used the immunoSEQ multiplex PCR assay. For the multiplex PCR, a mixture combining 60 forward primers for TCR Vbeta segments and 13 reverse primers for TCR Jbeta segments was used. The CDR3 region of rearranged TCR beta genes was amplified from genomic DNA by a multiplex PCR assay. Amplified TCR beta libraries were sequenced as 87-base-pair reads on the Illumina HiSeq System. Per the original workflow: A later analysis tallied around 80 million unique TCR beta chains across the 666 repertoires, and approximately 9.9 million of those chains were shared by two or more donors. Raw reads were error-corrected and collapsed into unique sequences by a nearest-neighbor algorithm in which closely related sequences were merged to remove PCR and sequencing errors. V, D and J gene segments were assigned by aligning CDR3 sequences to IMGT reference sequences. For a sequence to be retained, a match of at least six nucleotides was required to both a V gene segment and a J gene segment. Rearrangements were classified as productive when the CDR3 lacked stop codons and remained in frame with V and J, and all other rearrangements were classified as non-productive. Following IMGT convention, CDR3 was defined as the stretch from the second conserved V-encoded cysteine to the conserved J-encoded phenylalanine. Sequences without an unambiguous match to a single V gene segment were excluded from the earlier analysis of 450 to 650 of the donors. An earlier analysis of 587 of the donors classified V segments as functional when productive rearrangements were above 56.7% and as segregating when the standard deviation between donors was above 5%. A statistical classification framework was developed to diagnose cytomegalovirus status using the catalog of TCR beta chain sequences. A later analysis assigned V and J genes by comparing TCR nucleotide sequences with IMGT/GENE-DB human TR gene sequences. Using the TCRdist pipeline, a later analysis assigned CDR3 sequences along with most-parsimonious VDJ recombination scenarios. In a later analysis, every TCR beta chain was defined by the combination of its CDR3 amino acid sequence and its V-gene family, and reads without a unique V-gene family were dropped. As a way to deal with suspected cross-contamination and a sequencing artifact, a later analysis dropped roughly 620 nucleotide sequences that were highly shared and had low generation probability. For each public chain, a later analysis derived a clonal expansion index from normalized ranks of inferred template counts within each repertoire. In a later analysis, generation probabilities were computed using a VDJ recombination model fitted to out-of-frame rearrangements, and the results were checked against IGoR. A later analysis scored TCR-TCR, TCR-HLA and TCR-CMV co-occurrence with hypergeometric tests, applying a repertoire-size bias correction to TCR pairs. A later analysis estimated false discovery rates by permuting HLA or CMV assignments 20 times. In a later analysis, co-occurring TCRs were grouped using DBSCAN, and TCRdist sequence similarity was added for clustering within HLA-allele-positive subsets. For co-occurrence clustering, repertoires with fewer than 30,000 or more than 120,000 public chains were excluded, along with five repertoires with anomalous nucleotide sharing. TCRdb retrieved this table from immuneACCESS and kept in-frame rearrangements only. Not all clones are present; in checked studies, unresolved V genes account for under half, and no reason is known for the remainder. V, J and clone size are those of that table, while D and trimming were read from the DNA. This sample holds 150,000 to 200,000 clones; around three quarters were observed only once. Jointly, the top ten make up approximately 3% of the sample.

Sequences were obtained from PBMCs. The TCR comes from a woman between 40 and 55 years old in good health and CMV-seronegative. This chain is built from TRBV5-1 and TRBJ2-1; TRBD1 matches 7 bases in the middle. The CDR3 region has the sequence CASSFLQGSEQFF. The sequence in DNA is TGCGCCAGCAGCTTTTTACAGGGGTCGGAGCAGTTCTTC. The full variable domain, with segments outside the CDR3 supplied by the reference TRBV5-1 and TRBJ2-1 proteins, appears as KAGVTQTPRYLIKTRGQQVTLSCSPISGHRSVSWYQQTPGQGLQFLFEYFSETQRNKGNFPGRFSGRQFSNSRSEMNVSTLELGDSALYLCASSFLQGSEQFFGPGTRLTVL.